A selection of T cell receptor beta chains follows, all from one sample in a study of blood T cell repertoires in COVID-19. The data were produced by immunoSEQ multiplex PCR, yet TCRdb's version contains in-frame clones alone and is incomplete. The repertoire has under 250,000 clones, roughly 89% of them found once; the top ten carry around 6.5%. The sequenced sample consisted of peripheral blood. Receptors originate from a man between 60 and 75 years old who had recovered from COVID-19. Each CDR3 is given with its conserved first and last residue.

v_gene: TRBV6-6; len: 16; CDR3aa: CASSYSQYAGSNEQYF
v_gene: TRBV19; len: 15; CDR3aa: CASSITRMNTGELFF
v_gene: TRBV19; len: 13; CDR3aa: CASSIDFVGAQHF
v_gene: TRBV7-2; len: 13; CDR3aa: CASSLVQRYEQYF
v_gene: TRBV5-4; len: 14; CDR3aa: CASSLQGESTEAFF
v_gene: TRBV7-2; len: 15; CDR3aa: CASSSWTGPYNEQFF
v_gene: TRBV7-3; len: 14; CDR3aa: CASSPFLGADTQYF
v_gene: TRBV6-5; len: 15; CDR3aa: CASSSGGGNNQPQHF
v_gene: TRBV28; len: 14; CDR3aa: CASTLRTGNTEAFF
v_gene: TRBV27; len: 13; CDR3aa: CASRGTGSYEQYF
v_gene: TRBV19; len: 15; CDR3aa: CASNTGGGITDTQYF
v_gene: TRBV2; len: 15; CDR3aa: CASSEQRGGAGELFF
v_gene: TRBV3-1/TRBV3-2; len: 16; CDR3aa: CASSQDLTSGGAGQYF
v_gene: TRBV19; len: 14; CDR3aa: CASGRGLASYGYTF
v_gene: TRBV16; len: 14; CDR3aa: CASSQRVNGYGYTF
v_gene: TRBV2; len: 17; CDR3aa: CASSEERGGAGRDEQFF
v_gene: TRBV27; len: 16; CDR3aa: CASRPRMGGGDQPQHF
v_gene: TRBV11-2; len: 11; CDR3aa: CASLRFDEQYF
v_gene: TRBV7-9; len: 14; CDR3aa: CASRTGTAQETQYF
v_gene: TRBV19; len: 15; CDR3aa: CASSLKGTGDYGYTF
v_gene: TRBV7-9; len: 14; CDR3aa: CASSLAKQGSEQYF